The 18 T cell receptor beta chains presented below share a single source sample, sequenced in a study. TCRdb's copy holds only in-frame clones and misses some; the assay was immunoSEQ multiplex PCR. The table has some 70,000 clones, around 93% seen once; the top ten hold around 4.6%. Sequencing was done on a sample of PBMCs. The receptors were gathered from a man aged 35 to 55 with rheumatoid arthritis.

The chain couples TRBV3-1 (or the pseudogene TRBV3-2) to TRBJ1-3, with 8 bases matching TRBD1. Per the germline V gene, CDR1 is LGHDT and CDR2 is YNNKEL (reference sequence). The J segment lost 2 bases and the V segment lost 5 bases, leaving 2 bases of the junction unmatched. This CDR3 is built from 14 residues. The CDR3, as DNA: TGTGCCAGCAGCTGGACAGGGACTGGAAACACCATATATTTT. This gives the protein CASSWTGTGNTIYF.

V usage is TRBV19 and J usage is TRBJ2-3, with D possibly matching TRBD2 (7 bases). Per the germline V gene, CDR1 is LNHDA and CDR2 is SQIVND (reference sequence). V was cut by 7 bases and J by 5 bases, with 16 bases left in between. The CDR3 has 14 amino acids. The CDR3 DNA is TGTGCCAGTACCGCGCGGGGGCGAATAGATACGCAGTATTTT. Translating it yields CASTARGRIDTQYF.

In DNA, the CDR3 is TGTGCCAGCAGCCCTGACTTAGTGGGGACTGAAGCTTTCTTT. This encodes CASSPDLVGTEAFF. The chain uses TRBV5-5 and TRBJ1-1; D unresolved. Trimming pared 4 bases from V and 5 bases from J, leaving 15 bases between. Germline V lookup: CDR1 SGHKS, CDR2 YYEKEE (reference sequence). The CDR3 covers 14 residues.

The chain recombines TRBV29-1 with TRBJ1-5, with D possibly matching TRBD1 (6 bases). The CDR3 consists of 14 residues. Germline V gene sequence: CDR1 SQVTM, CDR2 ANQGSEA. The V and J ends lost 7 bases and 1 base respectively, with 14 bases between them. This CDR3 reads CSALQGGSNQPQHF. In DNA form, the CDR3 reads TGCAGCGCTCTACAGGGTGGAAGCAATCAGCCCCAGCATTTT. Combining the CDR3 with reference TRBV29-1 and TRBJ1-5 gives the whole variable domain SAVISQKPSRDICQRGTSLTIQCQVDSQVTMMFWYRQQPGQSLTLIATANQGSEATYESGFVIDKFPISRPNLTFSTLTVSNMSPEDSSIYLCSALQGGSNQPQHFGDGTRLSIL.

In DNA, the CDR3 is TGTGCCAGCAGTTTATCAGGGGGCGGAAATCAGCCCCAGCATTTT. Protein: CASSLSGGGNQPQHF. V and J are TRBV27 and TRBJ1-5; TRBD1 aligns across 7 bases. V was clipped by 0 bases and J by 4 bases; unmatched bases: 3. The CDR3 contains 15 residues. The germline gives CDR1 MNHEY, CDR2 SMNVEV (reference sequence).

This chain links TRBV7-3 with TRBJ2-2; no firm D call. This CDR3 comprises 16 residues. The germline V gene encodes CDR1 SGHTA and CDR2 FQGTGA. Deletions cut 3 bases from V and 0 bases from J, with 11 bases between. The CDR3 sequence: CASSFSPESNTGELFF. CDR3 in DNA: TGTGCCAGCAGCTTTAGTCCGGAGTCGAACACCGGGGAGCTGTTTTTT.

This sequence joins TRBV7-3 and TRBJ2-1; the match to TRBD2 covers 10 bases. The V gene's germline CDR1 is SGHTA and CDR2 FQGTGA. Trimming took 3 bases from V and 6 from J; bases not matched to a gene: 5. The CDR3 contains 15 residues. Here the CDR3 reads CASSFSASGSNEQFF. CDR3 sequence (DNA): TGTGCCAGCAGCTTCTCGGCTAGCGGGAGCAATGAGCAGTTCTTC. Full variable domain (outside the CDR3, taken from reference TRBV7-3 and TRBJ2-1): GAGVSQTPSNKVTEKGKYVELRCDPISGHTALYWYRQSLGQGPEFLIYFQGTGAADDSGLPNDRFFAVRPEGSVSTLKIQRTERGDSAVYLCASSFSASGSNEQFFGPGTRLTVL.

CDR3 residues: CASSVQRSSTDTQYF. The DNA of the CDR3 is TGTGCCAGCAGCGTCCAGAGATCTAGCACAGATACGCAGTATTTT. V and J are TRBV27 and TRBJ2-3; no definite D call. V was trimmed by 6 bases and J by 0 bases, leaving 13 bases between them. Germline V lookup: CDR1 MNHEY, CDR2 SMNVEV (reference sequence). The CDR3 contains 15 residues.

The chain is built from TRBV6-5 and TRBJ2-7, with D perhaps TRBD1 (6 bases). V lost 1 base to trimming and J lost 5 bases, with 12 bases between them. The CDR3 runs to 14 residues. Germline V gene lookup returns CDR1 MNHEY and CDR2 SVGAGI. This chain's CDR3 is CASSYYLQGHEQYF. DNA for the CDR3: TGTGCCAGCAGTTACTATTTACAGGGCCACGAGCAGTACTTC.

The chain has TRBV30 and TRBJ2-7; D remains ambiguous. The CDR3 sequence is 12 residues long. V lost 0 bases and J lost 5, with 8 bases in between. Germline V gene data show CDR1 as GTSNPN and CDR2 as SVGIG (reference sequence). CDR3 loop: CAWSVWGNEQYF. The CDR3 nucleotides are TGTGCCTGGAGTGTGTGGGGTAACGAGCAGTACTTC.

This rearrangement joins TRBV3-1 (or the pseudogene TRBV3-2) to TRBJ1-2; no definite D call. The germline V gene has CDR1 LGHDT and CDR2 YNNKEL (reference sequence). CDR3 length equals 10 residues. Deletions cut 6 bases from V and 10 bases from J, with 9 bases between. The CDR3 protein is CASSVRIYTF. CDR3 coding DNA: TGTGCCAGCAGTGTCAGAATCTACACCTTC.

This clone showed up just once. Here the CDR3 reads CASSSPGTGGNTIYF. The CDR3 nucleotides are TGTGCCAGCTCAAGTCCCGGGACAGGAGGAAACACCATATATTTT. The V gene is TRBV19, the J gene TRBJ1-3; 8 bases are shared with TRBD1. From germline, CDR1 is LNHDA and CDR2 SQIVND (reference sequence). The CDR3 sequence is 15 residues long. The trim removed 9 bases at V and 4 bases at J, leaving 11 bases unmatched.

The rearrangement uses TRBV5-4 and TRBJ2-7; D could derive from TRBD1 or TRBD2 (5 bases each). Germline CDR1 and CDR2: SGHNT and YYREEE (reference sequence). Trimming left V 4 bases short and J 6 bases short, with 11 bases between. This CDR3 is built from 12 residues. In nucleotides, the CDR3 is TGTGCCAGCAGCCGGGACCAACTCGAGCAGTACTTC. Amino acids: CASSRDQLEQYF.

J is TRBJ2-1 and V is TRBV7-6; TRBD2 agrees at 10 bases. The CDR3 is made up of 13 amino acids. J was trimmed by 10 bases and V by 2 bases; bases with no gene match: 2. Germline V gene lookup returns CDR1 SGHVS and CDR2 FNYEAQ. DNA of the CDR3: TGTGCCAGCAGCTTAAATAGCGGGAGGGAGCAGTTCTTC. The encoded protein is CASSLNSGREQFF.

A single count supports this clone. The chain combines TRBV7-3 with TRBJ1-3; unclear D gene. V was pared by 3 bases and J by 3 bases, with 6 bases between. This CDR3 spans 13 amino acids. Germline lookup yields CDR1 SGHTA and CDR2 FQGTGA. CDR3 in amino acids: CASSLDGGNTIYF. The CDR3, as DNA: TGTGCCAGCAGCTTGGACGGTGGAAACACCATATATTTT.

The rearrangement links TRBV5-4 to TRBJ2-1; 7 nucleotides match TRBD1. V lost 4 bases to trimming and J lost 2 bases; unmatched junction nucleotides: 6. The CDR3 runs 15 residues. Germline V gene data show CDR1 as SGHNT and CDR2 as YYREEE (reference sequence). The CDR3 DNA is TGTGCCAGCAGCCCCCGGGACAGCGCCTACAATGAGCAGTTCTTC. Its translation: CASSPRDSAYNEQFF.

The chain recombines TRBV12-3 or TRBV12-4 with TRBJ1-2, with D uncertain. The ends were cut back, 8 bases at V and 0 bases at J, with 4 bases in the middle. This CDR3 has 11 amino acids. CDR3 amino acids: CASSPNYGYTF. CDR3 sequence (DNA): TGTGCCAGCTCCCCTAACTATGGCTACACCTTC.

V usage is TRBV7-9 and J usage is TRBJ2-5; the D gene is possibly TRBD2 (6 bases). Per germline, CDR1 SEHNR and CDR2 FQNEAQ (reference sequence). V gave up 2 bases and J gave up 1 base, with 11 bases separating them. This CDR3 contains 15 residues. The CDR3 DNA sequence: TGTGCCAGCAGCTTACCAGGACTACCCCAAGAGACCCAGTACTTC. Its protein product is CASSLPGLPQETQYF.